These T cell receptor beta chains were read from a single sample in a study of blood T cell repertoires in COVID-19. Only in-frame clones appear in the TCRdb table, and some are missing; sequencing was by immunoSEQ multiplex PCR. The repertoire holds about 120,000 clones, with 60% to 85% as singletons. The sample was peripheral blood. The source of these receptors is a man in his 70s with acute or convalescent COVID-19. CDR3s include the opening cysteine and the closing phenylalanine or tryptophan. Size is stated for part of the rows, as once, few or many counts, or as a class when the clone is expanded.

abundance | v_gene | CDR3aa
. | TRBV19 | CASSITVNTEAFF
once | TRBV9 | CASSKGTSGGVEWYTQYF
. | TRBV4-1 | CASSQDRGNQPQHF
few | TRBV19 | CASSKPGQGNEQYF
. | TRBV13 | CATLQGRGTEAFF
. | TRBV3-1/TRBV3-2 | CASSQIPTRLEAFF
few | TRBV2 | CASLQQDNYNSPLHF
. | TRBV6-5 | CASDAVRGEQFF
. | TRBV18 | CASSPTPDRGRVDEQFF
once | TRBV5-4 | CASSLAGSGETQYF
once | TRBV4-3 | CASSQDQGGGETQYF